This T cell receptor beta chain is drawn from a study of T cell changes during pregnancy in multiple sclerosis. Sequenced by immunoSEQ multiplex PCR; TCRdb stores in-frame clones only, minus some. Among 35,000 to 40,000 clones listed, under 95% were seen once. The CDR3 has 15 amino acids. CDR1 and CDR2 (germline): SNHLY, FYNNEI. Trimming took 3 bases from V and 3 from J, leaving 14 bases between them. The source was CD8+ T cells from peripheral blood mononuclear cells, collected in the third trimester of pregnancy. The chain is built from TRBV2 and TRBJ2-5; D gene unclear. The sequence came from a female donor with multiple sclerosis, enrolled in a pregnancy study. The CDR3 region is CASSDYPTTEETQYF. The CDR3 DNA reads TGTGCCAGCAGTGATTACCCAACGACTGAAGAGACCCAGTACTTC.